A single sample is the source of the 27 T cell receptor beta chains below, sequenced in a study of regulatory T cells in long-lasting Graves disease. Combining iRepertoire HTBI primers with Arm-PCR of CDR3 regions, the authors built TCR beta libraries. MiXCR, applied by TCRdb to the multiplex PCR reads, yields one record per CDR3 protein. The profile shows 600,000 to 850,000 distinct CDR3 sequences, approximately 31% of them singletons. The time point here: persistent/refractory GD, antithyroid drugs over 5 years with positive TRAb. With RNA extracted from PBMCs as input, the TCR library was made. The input for sequencing was peripheral blood mononuclear cells (PBMCs), taken when the disease was refractory, from a patient treated with antithyroid drugs. These receptors came from a female donor with Graves disease.

The chain links TRBV7-9 to TRBJ1-4, with D perhaps TRBD1 (5 bases). V dropped 4 bases and J dropped 8 bases, with 14 bases sitting between them. The germline V gene has CDR1 SEHNR and CDR2 FQNEAQ (reference sequence). The CDR3 consists of 14 residues. This chain's CDR3 is CASSSGRVTEKLFF. The CDR3 DNA follows: TGTGCCAGCAGCTCCGGCAGGGTTACCGAAAAACTGTTTTTT. The variable domain in full, completed from reference TRBV7-9 and TRBJ1-4, reads DTGVSQNPRHKITKRGQNVTFRCDPISEHNRLYWYRQTLGQGPEFLTYFQNEAQLEKSRLLSDRFSAERPKGSFSTLEIQRTEQGDSAMYLCASSSGRVTEKLFFGSGTQLSVL.

This rearrangement joins TRBV6-1 to TRBJ1-2, with 9 nucleotides matching TRBD1. V shed 7 bases and J 7 bases; nucleotides not matched to a gene: 7. This CDR3 has 13 amino acids. Germline CDR1 is MNHNS and CDR2 is SASEGT. Here the CDR3 reads CASTRDRDSGYTF. The CDR3 nucleotides are TGTGCCAGCACTCGGGACAGGGACTCTGGCTACACCTTC.

V gene TRBV28 combines with J gene TRBJ1-1, with a possible D match to TRBD1 (6 bases). Germline CDR1 MDHEN, CDR2 SYDVKM. The CDR3 has 15 amino acids. Deletions cut 3 bases from V and 1 base from J, with 12 bases between. The CDR3 nucleotides are TGTGCCAGCAGTTTGGCCCTGGGACAGAACACTGAAGCTTTCTTT. Translated, it gives CASSLALGQNTEAFF.

Ten or more counts support this clonotype. This chain connects TRBV6-5 to TRBJ1-1; possibly TRBD1 for D (5 bases). Germline CDR1 reads MNHEY; CDR2 reads SVGAGI. CDR3 size: 14 residues. V gave up 2 bases and J gave up 3 bases, with 10 bases separating them. Here the CDR3 reads CASSYRRGDTEAFF. In nucleotides, the CDR3 is TGTGCCAGCAGTTACCGGAGGGGAGACACTGAAGCTTTCTTT.

The gene calls are TRBV7-9 and TRBJ2-4; 7 bases line up with TRBD2. This CDR3 spans 16 amino acids. The junction had 8 bases not matched to a gene; V was cut back by 6 bases and J by 0 bases. Germline CDR1 is SEHNR and CDR2 is FQNEAQ (reference sequence). CDR3 bases: TGTGCCAGCAGTTCCACCGCGGGGGAAGCCAAAAACATTCAGTACTTC. It yields the protein CASSSTAGEAKNIQYF.

The V gene is TRBV5-1, the J gene TRBJ1-3; D call uncertain. This CDR3 is 16 amino acids long. Between the trimmed V and J ends, which lost 0 bases and 0 bases, there was a span of 10 bases. The germline V gene encodes CDR1 SGHRS and CDR2 YFSETQ. Here the CDR3 DNA reads TGCGCCAGCAGCTTGGTTCCAGGTCGCTCTGGAAACACCATATATTTT. This encodes CASSLVPGRSGNTIYF.

The chain uses TRBV6-1 and TRBJ1-2; D uncertain. The CDR3 runs to 11 residues. The V gene lost 10 bases and the J gene lost 7 bases, with 13 bases spanning the gap. Germline CDR1 is MNHNS and CDR2 is SASEGT. This chain's CDR3 is CATTAGTGYTF. The CDR3 bases are TGTGCCACTACGGCGGGAACTGGCTACACCTTC.

The rearrangement uses TRBV20-1 and TRBJ1-1, with D maybe TRBD1 (5 bases). Looked up from germline, CDR1 is DFQATT and CDR2 is SNEGSKA (reference sequence). The CDR3 is made up of 13 amino acids. V lost 3 bases, J lost 2 bases, and 10 bases lay in between. The CDR3 is CSASGQGNTEAFF. CDR3 DNA sequence: TGCAGTGCTAGCGGCCAGGGTAACACTGAAGCTTTCTTT.

This clonotype was counted a few times. The chain couples TRBV6-2 or TRBV6-3 to TRBJ1-1; D gene uncertain. The V and J ends lost 5 bases and 0 bases respectively, with 7 bases between them. This CDR3 has 13 amino acids. The germline V gene encodes CDR1 MNHEY and CDR2 SVGEGT. CDR3 DNA: TGTGCCAGCAGTGGGAACATGAACACTGAAGCTTTCTTT. This translates into CASSGNMNTEAFF.

This clonotype was counted a few times. This chain joins TRBV12-3 or TRBV12-4 and TRBJ1-5; a weak D match, TRBD1 (6 bases). The CDR3 consists of 13 residues. V was cut by 6 bases and J by 4 bases, with 10 bases left in between. CDR3 coding DNA: TGTGCCAGCAGCGGGACACCTAATCAGCCCCAGCATTTT. This translates into CASSGTPNQPQHF.

The CDR3 DNA reads TGTGCCAGCAGTTTGGGGGGCGCTGGGGTAGAGACTGAAGCTTTCTTT. Its translation: CASSLGGAGVETEAFF. The chain joins TRBV12-3 or TRBV12-4 to TRBJ1-1; a possible D gene is TRBD1 (6 bases). This CDR3 has 16 residues. The V and J ends lost 3 bases and 5 bases respectively, with 19 bases between them.

This clonotype was found many times. This chain connects TRBV11-2 to TRBJ2-7; no definite D call. V lost 0 bases and J lost 7, with 10 bases in between. The CDR3 totals 13 residues. Germline V CDR1 and CDR2: SGHAT, FQNNGV. This chain's CDR3 is CASSLDLTPEQYF. The CDR3 DNA sequence: TGTGCCAGCAGCTTAGACCTGACCCCAGAGCAGTACTTC. Full variable domain (missing parts from reference TRBV11-2 and TRBJ2-7): EAGVAQSPRYKIIEKRQSVAFWCNPISGHATLYWYQQILGQGPKLLIQFQNNGVVDDSQLPKDRFSAERLKGVDSTLKIQPAKLEDSAVYLCASSLDLTPEQYFGPGTRLTVT.

This clonotype was observed a few times. The CDR3 sequence is CSVDTGALPSRETQYF. DNA for the CDR3: TGCAGCGTAGACACAGGGGCCCTACCCTCAAGAGAGACCCAGTACTTC. V usage is TRBV29-1 and J usage is TRBJ2-5; the match to TRBD1 covers 7 bases. The V gene's germline CDR1 is SQVTM and CDR2 ANQGSEA. The CDR3 has 16 residues. The V gene end was trimmed by 6 bases and the J gene end by 4 bases; junction bases not matched to a gene: 17.

This clonotype was seen only a few times. The V call is TRBV7-9, the J call TRBJ1-1; no definite D call. This CDR3 is 13 amino acids long. The V gene's germline CDR1 is SEHNR and CDR2 FQNEAQ (reference sequence). The V gene lost 5 bases and the J gene lost 4 bases, with 11 bases spanning the gap. CDR3 sequence: CASSPSKGTEAFF. The CDR3 bases are TGTGCCAGCAGCCCGTCTAAGGGCACTGAAGCTTTCTTT.

The chain combines TRBV12-3 or TRBV12-4 with TRBJ2-4; TRBD1 matches 7 bases. J was trimmed by 6 bases and V by 5 bases; bases with no gene match: 4. The CDR3 consists of 13 residues. DNA of the CDR3: TGTGCCAGCAGTGGGACAGAACTAAACATTCAGTACTTC. It translates to CASSGTELNIQYF.

The V gene is TRBV14, the J gene TRBJ1-1, with D tentatively TRBD1 (5 bases). Germline CDR1 reads SGHDN; CDR2 reads FVKESK. The CDR3 length is 14 residues. V was cut by 2 bases and J by 6 bases, with 13 bases left in between. The CDR3 is CASSQTNLGPEAFF. Written as DNA, the CDR3 is TGTGCCAGCAGCCAAACTAACCTGGGGCCTGAAGCTTTCTTT.

At least ten counts were recorded for this clonotype. This chain joins TRBV11-2 and TRBJ1-1, with no clear D. Trimming shortened V by 1 base and J by 0 bases, and 9 bases separated the two germline ends. In germline, CDR1 is SGHAT, CDR2 FQNNGV. This CDR3 is 15 amino acids long. In nucleotides, the CDR3 is TGTGCCAGCAGCTTAGCGCCGGGAATGAACACTGAAGCTTTCTTT. This encodes CASSLAPGMNTEAFF.

The genes are TRBV3-1 and TRBJ2-7; D unresolved. V lost 4 bases and J lost 3, with 13 bases in between. The CDR3 is made up of 14 amino acids. CDR1 and CDR2 (germline): LGHDT, YNNKEL (reference sequence). The CDR3 DNA reads as TGTGCCAGCAGCCGACTTTCTAAAAACTACGAGCAGTACTTC. Residues: CASSRLSKNYEQYF.

The rearrangement uses TRBV19 and TRBJ2-7, with unresolved D. V was clipped by 5 bases and J by 2 bases, with 13 bases between them. In germline, CDR1 is LNHDA, CDR2 SQIVND (reference sequence). The CDR3 consists of 14 residues. CDR3 sequence reads: CASSGRVKTYEQYF. As DNA, the CDR3 is TGTGCCAGTAGTGGACGGGTTAAGACCTACGAGCAGTACTTC.

There are many counts of this clonotype. The V and J genes are TRBV12-3 or TRBV12-4 and TRBJ2-2; the D is unclear. The V end was cut by 3 bases, the J end by 1 base, with 9 bases between. CDR3 length: 15 residues. CDR3 coding DNA: TGTGCCAGCAGTTTTAAGGGCATGAACACCGGGGAGCTGTTTTTT. Translation: CASSFKGMNTGELFF.

A few counts support this clonotype. The CDR3 nucleotides read TGCAGTGCCGGGCTTTTGGGTAGCGGGACGTCCGAGCAGTACTTC. Its translation: CSAGLLGSGTSEQYF. The V gene is TRBV20-1, the J gene TRBJ2-7; TRBD2 agrees at 8 bases. Germline-derived CDR1 and CDR2 are DFQATT and SNEGSKA (reference sequence). The trim removed 6 bases at V and 6 bases at J, leaving 16 bases unmatched. The CDR3 runs to 15 residues.

The V gene is TRBV10-3, the J gene TRBJ2-5; maybe TRBD2 (6 bases). Germline V lookup: CDR1 ENHRY, CDR2 SYGVKD. This CDR3 comprises 14 residues. Trimming shortened V by 6 bases and J by 2 bases, and 13 bases separated the two germline ends. CDR3: CAIREASAQETQYF. CDR3 nucleotide sequence: TGTGCCATCAGGGAAGCTAGCGCGCAAGAGACCCAGTACTTC.

This clonotype was seen a handful of times. The rearrangement joins TRBV5-8 to TRBJ1-5; TRBD1 aligns across 7 bases. J lost 3 bases, V lost 1 base, and 4 bases had no gene match. Germline assignment: CDR1 SGHTS and CDR2 YDEGEE. This CDR3 is 15 amino acids long. Written as DNA, the CDR3 is TGTGCCAGCAGCTTGTCCGGGACAGCCAATCAGCCCCAGCATTTT. It is translated as CASSLSGTANQPQHF.

This chain links TRBV4-1 with TRBJ2-5, with 13 bases aligning to TRBD2. CDR3 length: 19 residues. Germline V gene data show CDR1 as MGHRA and CDR2 as YSYEKL. The J segment lost 5 bases and the V segment lost 3 bases, leaving 15 bases of the junction unmatched. The CDR3 spells CASSHALGTSGDTRETQYF. The CDR3 coding sequence is TGCGCCAGCAGCCATGCCCTCGGGACTAGCGGGGACACCAGGGAGACCCAGTACTTC.

This chain links TRBV5-6 with TRBJ1-2; possible D gene TRBD1, 5 bases. The length of the CDR3 is 13 residues. V was clipped by 0 bases and J by 6 bases, with 9 bases between them. Germline-derived CDR1 and CDR2 are SGHDT and YYEEEE. CDR3 nucleotide sequence: TGTGCCAGCAGCTTGGGAGGGGATCATGGCTACACCTTC. Its protein product is CASSLGGDHGYTF.

This clonotype was found a few times. The chain carries TRBV11-2 and TRBJ2-5; D is tentatively TRBD1 or TRBD2 (5 bases each). CDR1 is SGHAT, CDR2 FQNNGV, per germline. V was clipped by 6 bases and J by 0 bases, with 17 bases between them. CDR3 size: 16 residues. CDR3 nucleotide sequence: TGTGCCAGCAGAAGGGGCGTGAGGGGAAACCAAGAGACCCAGTACTTC. This encodes CASRRGVRGNQETQYF.

This clonotype was seen a handful of times. CDR3 nucleotide sequence: TGTGCCAGCAGCCCGACCGGGAGATTCTACGAGCAGTACTTC. Its translation: CASSPTGRFYEQYF. The chain links TRBV7-9 to TRBJ2-7; D may be TRBD2 (6 bases). The germline V gene encodes CDR1 SEHNR and CDR2 FQNEAQ (reference sequence). The CDR3 sequence is 14 residues long. Deletions cut 5 bases from V and 3 bases from J, with 14 bases between.